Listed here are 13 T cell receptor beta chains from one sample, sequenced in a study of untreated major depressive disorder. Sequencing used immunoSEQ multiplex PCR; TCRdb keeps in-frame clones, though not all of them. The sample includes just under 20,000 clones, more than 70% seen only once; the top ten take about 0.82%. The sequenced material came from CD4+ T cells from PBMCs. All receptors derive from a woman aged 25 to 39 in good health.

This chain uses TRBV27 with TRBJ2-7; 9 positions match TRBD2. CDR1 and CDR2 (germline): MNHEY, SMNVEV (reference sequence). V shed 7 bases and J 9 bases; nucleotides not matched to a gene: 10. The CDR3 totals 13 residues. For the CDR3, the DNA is TGTGCCAGCAAGACTAGCGGAGCCTTCGGGCAGTACTTC. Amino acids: CASKTSGAFGQYF.

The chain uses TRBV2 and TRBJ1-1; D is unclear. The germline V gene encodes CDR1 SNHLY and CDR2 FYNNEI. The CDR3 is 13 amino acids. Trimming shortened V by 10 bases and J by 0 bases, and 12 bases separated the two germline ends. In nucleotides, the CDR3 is TGTGCCACCCTAGAGGAGATGAACACTGAAGCTTTCTTT. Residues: CATLEEMNTEAFF.

CDR3 DNA: TGCGCCAGCAGCTTTCTAGCGGATACGCAGTATTTT. Translated, it gives CASSFLADTQYF. J is TRBJ2-3 and V is TRBV5-1; perhaps TRBD2 as D (6 bases). Trimming cost V 2 bases and J 6 bases, with 7 bases left between them. Germline V gene sequence: CDR1 SGHRS, CDR2 YFSETQ. The CDR3 runs to 12 residues.

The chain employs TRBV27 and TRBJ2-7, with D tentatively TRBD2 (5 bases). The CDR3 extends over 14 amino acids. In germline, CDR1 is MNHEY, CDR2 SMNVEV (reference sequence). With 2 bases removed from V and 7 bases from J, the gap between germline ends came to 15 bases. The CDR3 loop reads CASSLKYRSGEQYF. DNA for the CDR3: TGTGCCAGCAGTTTAAAGTATCGGTCGGGGGAGCAGTACTTC.

The CDR3 region has the DNA TGTGCCAGCAGTTACCTCCAGGGGAGCAAGTCGACCCAGTACTTC. Translation gives CASSYLQGSKSTQYF. V gene TRBV27 combines with J gene TRBJ2-5, with D possibly TRBD1 on 6 matching bases. The CDR3 consists of 15 residues. Germline V lookup: CDR1 MNHEY, CDR2 SMNVEV (reference sequence). V was cut by 4 bases and J by 7 bases, with 19 bases left in between.

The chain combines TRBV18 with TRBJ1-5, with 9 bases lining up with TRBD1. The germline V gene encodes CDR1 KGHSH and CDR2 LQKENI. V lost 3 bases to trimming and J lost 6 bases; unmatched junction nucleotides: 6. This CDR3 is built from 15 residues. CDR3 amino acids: CASSPRDRESQPQHF. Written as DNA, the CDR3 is TGTGCCAGCTCACCGCGGGACAGGGAAAGTCAGCCCCAGCATTTT.

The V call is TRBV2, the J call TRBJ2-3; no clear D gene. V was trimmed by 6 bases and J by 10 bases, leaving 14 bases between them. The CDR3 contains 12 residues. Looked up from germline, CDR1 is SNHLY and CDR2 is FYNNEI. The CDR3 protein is CASRADIPAQYF. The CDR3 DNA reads TGTGCCAGCAGGGCCGACATCCCTGCGCAGTATTTT.

The CDR3 sequence is CASSFSGNTGELFF. The CDR3 bases are TGTGCCAGCAGTTTTAGCGGAAACACCGGGGAGCTGTTTTTT. V usage is TRBV28 and J usage is TRBJ2-2, with a tentative D call TRBD2 (6 bases). The V and J ends lost 3 bases and 2 bases respectively, with 7 bases between them. Germline V CDR1 and CDR2: MDHEN, SYDVKM. This CDR3 region has 14 residues.

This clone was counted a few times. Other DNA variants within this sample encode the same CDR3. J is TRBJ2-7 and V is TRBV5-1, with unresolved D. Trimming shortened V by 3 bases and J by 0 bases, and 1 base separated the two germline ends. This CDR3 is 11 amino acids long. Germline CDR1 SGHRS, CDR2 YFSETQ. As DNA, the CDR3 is TGCGCCAGCAGCTCCTCCTACGAGCAGTACTTC. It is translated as CASSSSYEQYF.

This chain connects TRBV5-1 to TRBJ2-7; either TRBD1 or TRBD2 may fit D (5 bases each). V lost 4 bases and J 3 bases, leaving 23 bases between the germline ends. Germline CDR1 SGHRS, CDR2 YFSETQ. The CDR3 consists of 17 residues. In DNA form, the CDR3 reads TGCGCCAGCAGCGGGGGAAACGGACTCACGGTCCTCTACGAGCAGTACTTC. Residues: CASSGGNGLTVLYEQYF. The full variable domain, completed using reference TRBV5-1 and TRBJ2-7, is KAGVTQTPRYLIKTRGQQVTLSCSPISGHRSVSWYQQTPGQGLQFLFEYFSETQRNKGNFPGRFSGRQFSNSRSEMNVSTLELGDSALYLCASSGGNGLTVLYEQYFGPGTRLTVT.

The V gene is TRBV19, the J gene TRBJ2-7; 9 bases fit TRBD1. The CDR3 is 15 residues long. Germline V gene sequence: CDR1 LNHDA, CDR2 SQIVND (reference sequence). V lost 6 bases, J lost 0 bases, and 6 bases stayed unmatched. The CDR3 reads CASSNDRGDSYEQYF. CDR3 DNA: TGTGCCAGTAGCAACGACAGGGGGGACTCCTACGAGCAGTACTTC.

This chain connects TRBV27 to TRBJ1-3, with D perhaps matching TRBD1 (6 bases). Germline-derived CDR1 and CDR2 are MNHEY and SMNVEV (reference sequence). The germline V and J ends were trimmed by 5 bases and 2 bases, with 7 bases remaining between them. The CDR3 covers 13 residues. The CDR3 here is CASSQGPGNTIYF. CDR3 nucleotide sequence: TGTGCCAGCAGTCAGGGGCCTGGAAACACCATATATTTT.

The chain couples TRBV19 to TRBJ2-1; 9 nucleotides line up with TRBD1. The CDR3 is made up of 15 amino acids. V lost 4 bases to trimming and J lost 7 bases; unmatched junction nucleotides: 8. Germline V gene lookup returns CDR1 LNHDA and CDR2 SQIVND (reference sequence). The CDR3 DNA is TGTGCCAGTAGTACCGAAGGGACAGGGAGAAATGAGCAGTTCTTC. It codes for CASSTEGTGRNEQFF.